What follows is one T cell receptor (beta chain) and its context. This entry belongs to a study of blood T cell repertoires in COVID-19. The V gene's germline CDR1 is SGHTA and CDR2 FQGNSA. The CDR3 covers 16 residues. The V gene lost 1 base and the J gene lost 0 bases, with 9 bases spanning the gap. The data were produced by immunoSEQ multiplex PCR, yet TCRdb's version contains in-frame clones alone and is incomplete. The sample lists under 350,000 clones; roughly 85% were seen once. The TCR sequence derives from a woman aged 40 to 50 with acute COVID-19. The specimen sequenced was PBMCs or T cells enriched from blood (not recorded which). V is TRBV7-2 and J is TRBJ1-4, with a weak D call TRBD1 (6 bases). The CDR3 coding sequence is TGTGCCAGCAGCTTAGTTCAGGGGACAACTAATGAAAAACTGTTTTTT. Translated: CASSLVQGTTNEKLFF.